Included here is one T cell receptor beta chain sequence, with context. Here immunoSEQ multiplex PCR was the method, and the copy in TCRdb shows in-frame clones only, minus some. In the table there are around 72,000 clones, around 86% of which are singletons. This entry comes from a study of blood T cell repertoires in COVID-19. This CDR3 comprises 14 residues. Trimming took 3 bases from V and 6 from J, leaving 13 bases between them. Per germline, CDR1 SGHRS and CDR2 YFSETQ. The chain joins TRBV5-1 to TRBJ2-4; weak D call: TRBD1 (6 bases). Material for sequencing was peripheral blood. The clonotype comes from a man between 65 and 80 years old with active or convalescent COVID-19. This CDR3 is CASSSTRGGNIQYF. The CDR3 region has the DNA TGCGCCAGCAGCTCCACCCGAGGGGGAAACATTCAGTACTTC.